This TCR beta chain was captured by sequencing in a study of neurological immune-mediated disorders. The time point is: longitudinal time-point 1 (baseline). Using its own MiXCR run on the 5' RACE reads, TCRdb lists one record per CDR3 protein. This table holds about 71,000 distinct CDR3 sequences, 12% to 15% found once. This sequence originates from a female donor with HTLV-1-associated myelopathy (HAM/TSP). The specimen was PBMCs.

The DNA of the CDR3 is TGTGCCAGCTCACCACCTCTTCAGAGCACAGATACGCAGTATTTT. Amino acid sequence: CASSPPLQSTDTQYF. The V call is TRBV18, the J call TRBJ2-3; D is undetermined. This CDR3 spans 15 amino acids. The V gene lost 0 bases and the J gene lost 0 bases, with 7 bases spanning the gap. CDR1 and CDR2 from the germline V gene are KGHSH and LQKENI.